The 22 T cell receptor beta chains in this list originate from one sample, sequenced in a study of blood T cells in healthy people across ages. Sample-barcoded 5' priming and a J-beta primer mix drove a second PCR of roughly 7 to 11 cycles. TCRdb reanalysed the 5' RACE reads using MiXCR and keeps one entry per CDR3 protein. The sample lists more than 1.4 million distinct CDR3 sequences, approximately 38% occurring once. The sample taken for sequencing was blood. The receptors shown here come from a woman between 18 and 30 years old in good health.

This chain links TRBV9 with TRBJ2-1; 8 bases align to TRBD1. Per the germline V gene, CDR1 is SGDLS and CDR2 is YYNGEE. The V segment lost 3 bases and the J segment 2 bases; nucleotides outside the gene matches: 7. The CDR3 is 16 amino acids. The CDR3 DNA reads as TGTGCCAGCAGCGCCGAGCAGGGGGCGACCTACAATGAGCAGTTCTTC. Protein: CASSAEQGATYNEQFF.

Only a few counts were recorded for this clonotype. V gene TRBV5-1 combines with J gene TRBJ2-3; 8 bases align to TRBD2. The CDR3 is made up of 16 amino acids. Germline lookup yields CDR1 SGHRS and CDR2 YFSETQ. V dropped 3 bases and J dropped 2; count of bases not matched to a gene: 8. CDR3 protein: CASSYGYSGDTDTQYF. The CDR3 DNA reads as TGCGCCAGCAGCTACGGGTATAGCGGGGACACAGATACGCAGTATTTT. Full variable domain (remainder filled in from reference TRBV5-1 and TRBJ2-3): KAGVTQTPRYLIKTRGQQVTLSCSPISGHRSVSWYQQTPGQGLQFLFEYFSETQRNKGNFPGRFSGRQFSNSRSEMNVSTLELGDSALYLCASSYGYSGDTDTQYFGPGTRLTVL.

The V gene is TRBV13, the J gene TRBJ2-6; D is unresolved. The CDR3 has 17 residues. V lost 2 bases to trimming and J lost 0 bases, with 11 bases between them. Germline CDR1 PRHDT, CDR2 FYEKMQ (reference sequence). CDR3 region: CASSLSHTRSGANVLTF. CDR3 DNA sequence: TGTGCCAGCAGCTTATCTCACACCCGCTCTGGGGCCAACGTCCTGACTTTC.

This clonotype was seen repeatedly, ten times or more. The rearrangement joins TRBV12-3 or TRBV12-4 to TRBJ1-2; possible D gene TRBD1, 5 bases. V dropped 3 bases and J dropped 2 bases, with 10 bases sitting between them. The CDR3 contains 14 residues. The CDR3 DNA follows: TGTGCCAGCAGTTTTGGGGGTTCGAACTATGGCTACACCTTC. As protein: CASSFGGSNYGYTF.

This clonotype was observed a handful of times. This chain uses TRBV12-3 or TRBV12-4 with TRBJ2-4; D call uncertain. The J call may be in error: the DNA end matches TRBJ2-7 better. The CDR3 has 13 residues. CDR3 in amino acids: CASRGGRSYEQYF. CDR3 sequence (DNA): TGTGCCAGCCGTGGTGGAAGATCCTACGAGCAGTACTTC.

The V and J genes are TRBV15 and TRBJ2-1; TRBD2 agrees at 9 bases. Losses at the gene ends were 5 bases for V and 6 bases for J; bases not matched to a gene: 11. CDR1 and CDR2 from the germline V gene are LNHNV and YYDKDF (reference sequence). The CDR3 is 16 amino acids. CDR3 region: CATSSSGTSHPNEQFF. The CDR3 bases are TGTGCCACCAGCTCAAGCGGGACTAGCCACCCCAATGAGCAGTTCTTC.

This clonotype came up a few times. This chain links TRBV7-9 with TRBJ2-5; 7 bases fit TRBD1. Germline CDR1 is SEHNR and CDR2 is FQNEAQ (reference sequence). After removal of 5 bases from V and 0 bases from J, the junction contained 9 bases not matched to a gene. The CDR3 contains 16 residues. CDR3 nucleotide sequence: TGTGCCAGCAGCCGATGGACAGGAACGTACCAAGAGACCCAGTACTTC. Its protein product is CASSRWTGTYQETQYF.

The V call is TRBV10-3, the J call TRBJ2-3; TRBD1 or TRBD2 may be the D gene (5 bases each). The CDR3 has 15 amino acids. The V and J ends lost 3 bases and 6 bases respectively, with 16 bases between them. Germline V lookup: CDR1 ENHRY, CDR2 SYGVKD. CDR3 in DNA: TGTGCCATCAGTGACACTCAGGGACCTCGGGATACGCAGTATTTT. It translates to CAISDTQGPRDTQYF.

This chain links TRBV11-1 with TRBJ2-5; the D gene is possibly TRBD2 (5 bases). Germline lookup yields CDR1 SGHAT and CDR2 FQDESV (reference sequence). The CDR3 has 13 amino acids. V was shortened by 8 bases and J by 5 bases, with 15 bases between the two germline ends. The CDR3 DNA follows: TGTGCCAGCGCCAACGGGGAGAAGGAGACCCAGTACTTC. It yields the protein CASANGEKETQYF. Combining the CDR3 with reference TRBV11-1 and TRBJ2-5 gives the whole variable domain EAEVAQSPRYKITEKSQAVAFWCDPISGHATLYWYRQILGQGPELLVQFQDESVVDDSQLPKDRFSAERLKGVDSTLKIQPAELGDSAMYLCASANGEKETQYFGPGTRLLVL.

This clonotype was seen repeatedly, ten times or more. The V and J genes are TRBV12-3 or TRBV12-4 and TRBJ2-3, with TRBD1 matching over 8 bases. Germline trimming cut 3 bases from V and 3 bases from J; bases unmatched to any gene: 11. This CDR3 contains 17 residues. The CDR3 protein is CASSFLVSGGETDTQYF. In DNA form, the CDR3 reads TGTGCCAGCAGTTTTCTTGTTTCAGGGGGCGAGACAGATACGCAGTATTTT.

CDR3 sequence (DNA): TGCAGTGCTAGAGATCCGGCTAGCGGGGGCAACAATGAGCAGTTCTTC. Translation gives CSARDPASGGNNEQFF. This chain uses TRBV20-1 with TRBJ2-1; 10 bases match TRBD2. The length of the CDR3 is 16 residues. Germline V lookup: CDR1 DFQATT, CDR2 SNEGSKA (reference sequence). After removal of 0 bases from V and 5 bases from J, the junction contained 7 bases not matched to a gene.

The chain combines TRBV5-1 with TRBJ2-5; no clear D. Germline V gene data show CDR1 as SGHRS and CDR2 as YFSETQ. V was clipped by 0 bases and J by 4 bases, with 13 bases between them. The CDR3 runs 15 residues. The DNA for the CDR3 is TGCGCCAGCAGCTTGGAGCCGAGTAGTGGAGAGACCCAGTACTTC. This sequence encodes CASSLEPSSGETQYF.

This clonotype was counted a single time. CDR3 region: CASSPSDGRGLWGEQYF. The CDR3 bases are TGTGCCAGCAGCCCTTCGGATGGCAGGGGCCTTTGGGGTGAGCAGTACTTC. V is TRBV3-1 and J is TRBJ2-5; D is possibly TRBD1 (6 bases). Germline CDR1 and CDR2: LGHDT and YNNKEL (reference sequence). Trimming took 4 bases from V and 11 from J, leaving 29 bases between them. There are 17 residues in the CDR3.

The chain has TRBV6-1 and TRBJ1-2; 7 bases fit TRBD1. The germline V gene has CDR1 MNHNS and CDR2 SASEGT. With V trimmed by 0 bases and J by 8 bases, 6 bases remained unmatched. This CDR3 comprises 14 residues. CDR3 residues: CASSEALTGKGYTF. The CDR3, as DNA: TGTGCCAGCAGTGAAGCGCTGACAGGGAAAGGCTACACCTTC.

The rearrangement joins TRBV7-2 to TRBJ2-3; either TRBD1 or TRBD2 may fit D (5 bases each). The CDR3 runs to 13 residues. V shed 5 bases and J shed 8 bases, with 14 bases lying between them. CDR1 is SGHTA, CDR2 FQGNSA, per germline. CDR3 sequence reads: CASSTKGRGTQYF. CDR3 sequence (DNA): TGTGCCAGCAGCACCAAGGGACGTGGTACGCAGTATTTT.

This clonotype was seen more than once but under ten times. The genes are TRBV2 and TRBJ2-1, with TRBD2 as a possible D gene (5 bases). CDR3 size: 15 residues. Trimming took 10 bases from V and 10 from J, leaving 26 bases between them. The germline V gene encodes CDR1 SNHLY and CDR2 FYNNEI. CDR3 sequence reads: CAIKKLRARAEEQFF. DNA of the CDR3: TGTGCCATCAAGAAATTGCGGGCTAGGGCGGAGGAGCAGTTCTTC.

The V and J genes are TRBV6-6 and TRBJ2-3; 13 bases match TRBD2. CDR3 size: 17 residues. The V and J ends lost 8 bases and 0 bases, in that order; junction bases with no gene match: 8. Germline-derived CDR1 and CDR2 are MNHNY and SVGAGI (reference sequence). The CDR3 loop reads CASSQTSGGPSTDTQYF. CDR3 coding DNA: TGTGCCAGCTCCCAGACTAGCGGGGGGCCTAGCACAGATACGCAGTATTTT.

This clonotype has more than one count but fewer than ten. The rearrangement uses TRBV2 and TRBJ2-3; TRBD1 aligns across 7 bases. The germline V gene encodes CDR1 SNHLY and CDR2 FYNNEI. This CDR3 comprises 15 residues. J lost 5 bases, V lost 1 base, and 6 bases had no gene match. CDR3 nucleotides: TGTGCCAGCAGTGAAGTAGGGGGCCGCAGAGATACGCAGTATTTT. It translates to CASSEVGGRRDTQYF.

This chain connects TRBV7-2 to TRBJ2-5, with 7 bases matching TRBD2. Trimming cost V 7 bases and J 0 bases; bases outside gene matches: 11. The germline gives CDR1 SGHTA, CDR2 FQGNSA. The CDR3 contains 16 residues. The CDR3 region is CASTRRVLADQETQYF. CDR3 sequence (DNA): TGTGCCAGCACCCGAAGGGTCCTAGCGGACCAAGAGACCCAGTACTTC.

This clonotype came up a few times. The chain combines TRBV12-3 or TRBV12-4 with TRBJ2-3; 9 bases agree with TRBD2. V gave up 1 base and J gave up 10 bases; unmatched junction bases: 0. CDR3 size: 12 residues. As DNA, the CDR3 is TGTGCCAGCAGTTTAGGCGGGAGGGCGCAGTATTTT. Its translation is CASSLGGRAQYF.

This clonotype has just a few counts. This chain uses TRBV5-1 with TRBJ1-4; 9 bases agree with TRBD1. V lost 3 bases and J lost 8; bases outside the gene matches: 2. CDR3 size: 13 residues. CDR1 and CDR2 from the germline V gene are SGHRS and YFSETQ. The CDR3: CASSSGTGEKLFF. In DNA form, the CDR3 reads TGCGCCAGCAGCTCCGGGACAGGGGAAAAACTGTTTTTT.

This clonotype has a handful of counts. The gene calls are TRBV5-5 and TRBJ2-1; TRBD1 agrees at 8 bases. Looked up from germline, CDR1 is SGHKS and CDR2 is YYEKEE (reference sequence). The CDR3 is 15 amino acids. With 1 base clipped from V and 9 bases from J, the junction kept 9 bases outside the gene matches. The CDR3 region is CASSLSPRGPLEQFF. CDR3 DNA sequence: TGTGCCAGCAGCTTGTCCCCCAGGGGGCCGCTTGAGCAGTTCTTC. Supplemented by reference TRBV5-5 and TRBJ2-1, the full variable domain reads DAGVTQSPTHLIKTRGQQVTLRCSPISGHKSVSWYQQVLGQGPQFIFQYYEKEERGRGNFPDRFSARQFPNYSSELNVNALLLGDSALYLCASSLSPRGPLEQFFGPGTRLTVL.